This T cell receptor beta chain stems from a study of blood T cell repertoires in COVID-19. CDR1 is SGHVS and CDR2 is FNYEAQ in the germline V gene. CDR3 size: 14 residues. V lost 5 bases, J lost 7 bases, and 9 bases stayed unmatched. TCRdb's table, derived via immunoSEQ multiplex PCR, lists solely in-frame clones and lacks some. The sample records under 250,000 clones, around 80% being singletons. This TCR derives from a woman aged 60-75 years who had recovered from COVID-19. Sequencing was performed on peripheral blood. This sequence joins TRBV7-6 and TRBJ1-2, with 8 bases fitting TRBD1. CDR3 residues: CASSPSTGEAGYTF. The CDR3 coding sequence is TGTGCCAGCAGCCCCTCGACAGGGGAGGCTGGCTACACCTTC. Complete variable domain (other parts from reference TRBV7-6 and TRBJ1-2): GAGVSQSPRYKVTKRGQDVALRCDPISGHVSLYWYRQALGQGPEFLTYFNYEAQQDKSGLPNDRFSAERPEGSISTLTIQRTEQRDSAMYRCASSPSTGEAGYTFGSGTRLTVV.